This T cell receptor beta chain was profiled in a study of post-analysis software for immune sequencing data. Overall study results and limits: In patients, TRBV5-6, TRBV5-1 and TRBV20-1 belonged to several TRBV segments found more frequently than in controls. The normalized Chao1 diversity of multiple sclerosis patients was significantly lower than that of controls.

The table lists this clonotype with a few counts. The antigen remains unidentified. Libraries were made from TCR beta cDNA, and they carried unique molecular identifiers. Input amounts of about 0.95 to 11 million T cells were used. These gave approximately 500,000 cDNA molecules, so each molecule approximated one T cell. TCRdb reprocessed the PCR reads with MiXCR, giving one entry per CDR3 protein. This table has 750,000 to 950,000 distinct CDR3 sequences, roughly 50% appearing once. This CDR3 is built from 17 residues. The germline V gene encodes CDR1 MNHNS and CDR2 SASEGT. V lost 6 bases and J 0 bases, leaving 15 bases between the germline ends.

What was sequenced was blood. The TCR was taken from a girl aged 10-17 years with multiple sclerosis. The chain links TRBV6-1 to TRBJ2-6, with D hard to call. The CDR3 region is CASRTNKRASGANVLTF. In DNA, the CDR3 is TGTGCCAGCAGGACCAATAAAAGGGCCTCTGGGGCCAACGTCCTGACTTTC.